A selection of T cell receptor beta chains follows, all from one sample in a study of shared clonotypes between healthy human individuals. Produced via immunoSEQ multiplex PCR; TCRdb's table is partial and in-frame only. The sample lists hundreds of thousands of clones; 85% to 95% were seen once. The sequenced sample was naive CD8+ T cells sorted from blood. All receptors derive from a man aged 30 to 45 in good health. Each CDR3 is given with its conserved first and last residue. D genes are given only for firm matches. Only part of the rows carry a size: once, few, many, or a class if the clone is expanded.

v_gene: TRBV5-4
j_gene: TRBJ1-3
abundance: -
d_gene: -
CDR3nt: TGTGCCAGCAGCTTGGGAGGTTCTGGAAACACCATATATTTT
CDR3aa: CASSLGGSGNTIYF

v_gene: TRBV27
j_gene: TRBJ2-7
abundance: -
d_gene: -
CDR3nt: TGTGCCTCTGGCCCTTACGAGCAGTACTTC
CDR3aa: CASGPYEQYF

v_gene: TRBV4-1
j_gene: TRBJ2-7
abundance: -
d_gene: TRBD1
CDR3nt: TGCGCCAGCAGCCGAGTGGACAGGGCTCCCTACGAGCAGTACTTC
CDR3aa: CASSRVDRAPYEQYF

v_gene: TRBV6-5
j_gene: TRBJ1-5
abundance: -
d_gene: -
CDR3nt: TGTGCCAGCAGAAGGACAGCATCCAGGGATCAGCCCCAGCATTTT
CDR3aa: CASRRTASRDQPQHF

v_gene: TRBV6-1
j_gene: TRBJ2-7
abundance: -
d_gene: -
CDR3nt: TGTGCCAGCAGTGGTTCGACCCCCGAGCCCTACGAGCAGTACTTC
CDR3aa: CASSGSTPEPYEQYF

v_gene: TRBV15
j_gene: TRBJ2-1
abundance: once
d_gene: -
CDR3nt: TGTGCCACCAGCAGAGATCAAAAAAATGAGCAGTTCTTC
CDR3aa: CATSRDQKNEQFF

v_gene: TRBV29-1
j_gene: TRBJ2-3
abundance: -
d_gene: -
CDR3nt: TGCAGCGTTGAAGAGGTGAAGAAACTCGATACGCAGTATTTT
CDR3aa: CSVEEVKKLDTQYF

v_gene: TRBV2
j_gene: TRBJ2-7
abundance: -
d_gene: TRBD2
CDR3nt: TGTGCCAGCAGTTCTGGACTAGCGGAAACCTACGAGCAGTACTTC
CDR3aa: CASSSGLAETYEQYF

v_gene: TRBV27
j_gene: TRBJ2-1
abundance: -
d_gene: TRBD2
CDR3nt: TGTGCCAGCAACTCTATATGGGCTAGCGGGAGGAACGAGCAGTTCTTC
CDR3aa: CASNSIWASGRNEQFF

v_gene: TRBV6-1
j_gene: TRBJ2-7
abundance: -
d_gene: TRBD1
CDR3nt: TGTGCCAGCAACCCGACAGGGACCTACGAGCAGTACTTC
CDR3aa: CASNPTGTYEQYF

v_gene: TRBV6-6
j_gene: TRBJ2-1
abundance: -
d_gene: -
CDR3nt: TGTGCCAGCAGGCTGGACTATAATGAGCAGTTCTTC
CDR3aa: CASRLDYNEQFF